The clone carrying this TCR beta chain was recorded a few times. These data come from a study of T cell repertoires in cytomegalovirus infection. One entry per CDR3 protein results from TCRdb running MiXCR on the reads. The data hold 200,000 to 300,000 distinct CDR3 sequences, with roughly 13% observed a single time. The germline V and J ends were trimmed by 6 bases and 8 bases, with 14 bases remaining between them. The CDR3 covers 13 residues. Germline-derived CDR1 and CDR2 are SEHNR and FQNEAQ (reference sequence). This receptor was identified in a human donor in good health (CMV status not recorded). Some clones in this sample may be carry-over from other donors' samples. Sequenced: PBMCs. The chain couples TRBV7-9 to TRBJ2-1; D might be TRBD1 or TRBD2, each matching 6 bases. The CDR3 DNA reads as TGTGCCAGCAGTCCAGGGGACTGGGATGAGCAGTTCTTC. It yields the protein CASSPGDWDEQFF.